The 29 T cell receptor beta chains given below trace back to one sample, sequenced in a study of blood T cell repertoires in COVID-19. TCRdb's table, derived via immunoSEQ multiplex PCR, lists solely in-frame clones and lacks some. The table lists 91,000 or so clones, about nine tenths of them singletons, with 3.9% in the top ten. Sequencing input: peripheral blood. These receptors came from a woman in her forties or fifties in a cohort sampled during active COVID-19.

This chain connects TRBV7-3 to TRBJ2-3; 7 bases line up with TRBD1. The CDR3 is 14 amino acids. Germline V gene sequence: CDR1 SGHTA, CDR2 FQGTGA. The junction had 7 bases not matched to a gene; V was cut back by 5 bases and J by 5 bases. Here the CDR3 reads CASSRTGVGDTQYF. The CDR3 nucleotides read TGTGCCAGCAGCCGCACAGGGGTGGGAGATACGCAGTATTTT.

This sequence joins TRBV14 and TRBJ2-7; 9 positions agree with TRBD2. Germline trimming cut 0 bases from V and 9 bases from J; bases unmatched to any gene: 15. CDR3 length: 17 residues. Germline CDR1 SGHDN, CDR2 FVKESK. CDR3 loop: CASSQDALAGVIRVQYF. DNA of the CDR3: TGTGCCAGCAGCCAAGATGCGTTAGCGGGAGTCATACGGGTGCAGTACTTC.

The V gene is TRBV4-1, the J gene TRBJ2-1; 8 nucleotides line up with TRBD2. CDR1 and CDR2 (germline): MGHRA, YSYEKL. V lost 1 base, J lost 2 bases, and 7 bases stayed unmatched. The CDR3 has 17 amino acids. In DNA form, the CDR3 reads TGCGCCAGCAGCCAAGGAGGCTTGCGGGGGGCCTACAATGAGCAGTTCTTC. It is translated as CASSQGGLRGAYNEQFF.

V and J are TRBV7-8 and TRBJ1-3, with TRBD1 matching 7 bases. V dropped 1 base and J dropped 2; count of bases not matched to a gene: 8. This CDR3 region has 17 residues. From germline, CDR1 is SGHVS and CDR2 FQNEAQ. CDR3 region: CASSLGQQGFTGNTIYF. CDR3 DNA: TGTGCCAGCAGCTTAGGCCAACAGGGGTTCACTGGAAACACCATATATTTT.

CDR3 in amino acids: CASSLSQAQPLHF. The CDR3 DNA follows: TGTGCCAGCAGCTTAAGCCAAGCGCAGCCCCTCCACTTT. The chain combines TRBV7-3 with TRBJ1-6; D unclear. This CDR3 spans 13 amino acids. The V and J ends lost 1 base and 13 bases respectively, with 11 bases between them. CDR1 is SGHTA, CDR2 FQGTGA, per germline.

V gene TRBV6-1 combines with J gene TRBJ1-2; 7 nucleotides agree with TRBD1. The CDR3 spans 13 residues. The V and J ends lost 3 bases and 6 bases, in that order; junction bases with no gene match: 4. Germline V gene lookup returns CDR1 MNHNS and CDR2 SASEGT. The CDR3 loop reads CASSETGRNGYTF. The CDR3 bases are TGTGCCAGCAGTGAGACAGGGCGGAATGGCTACACCTTC.

The chain joins TRBV5-1 to TRBJ2-1; TRBD1 is a possible D gene (6 bases). The CDR3 extends over 16 amino acids. CDR1 SGHRS and CDR2 YFSETQ come from the germline V gene. Deletions cut 0 bases from V and 6 bases from J, with 16 bases between. The CDR3 reads CASSLAGGGRGNEQFF. CDR3 bases: TGCGCCAGCAGCTTGGCCGGTGGGGGCCGGGGCAATGAGCAGTTCTTC.

This clone was seen more than once but under ten times. This chain links TRBV7-2 with TRBJ1-5; D ambiguous. V gave up 5 bases and J gave up 1 base, with 3 bases separating them. CDR1 is SGHTA, CDR2 FQGNSA, per germline. CDR3 length: 12 residues. The CDR3 loop is CASSPSNQPQHF. The CDR3 coding sequence is TGTGCCAGCAGCCCAAGCAATCAGCCCCAGCATTTT.

The V call is TRBV2, the J call TRBJ1-2, with D perhaps TRBD1 (5 bases). V was shortened by 5 bases and J by 7 bases, with 20 bases between the two germline ends. CDR3 length: 15 residues. Germline CDR1 reads SNHLY; CDR2 reads FYNNEI. CDR3 region: CASSRSSGRESGYTF. The CDR3, as DNA: TGTGCCAGCAGTCGATCCTCAGGGAGGGAGTCTGGCTACACCTTC.

The chain recombines TRBV4-1 with TRBJ2-7; TRBD2 aligns across 13 bases. The junction had 11 bases not matched to a gene; V was cut back by 0 bases and J by 6 bases. Germline V gene data show CDR1 as MGHRA and CDR2 as YSYEKL. This CDR3 region has 18 residues. The CDR3, as DNA: TGCGCCAGCAGCCAAGATGTCTTAAGACTAGCGGGAGGTTCCGAGCAGTACTTC. As protein: CASSQDVLRLAGGSEQYF.

The rearrangement links TRBV30 to TRBJ1-3; D is possibly TRBD1 (6 bases). The CDR3 runs to 15 residues. Germline V gene sequence: CDR1 GTSNPN, CDR2 SVGIG (reference sequence). V was shortened by 6 bases and J by 0 bases, with 15 bases between the two germline ends. The CDR3 sequence: CACTIRGSSGNTIYF. The CDR3 bases are TGTGCCTGTACTATCAGGGGAAGCTCTGGAAACACCATATATTTT.

This clone was seen only a few times. V usage is TRBV5-6 and J usage is TRBJ2-3; D is possibly TRBD2 (6 bases). CDR1 and CDR2 (germline): SGHDT, YYEEEE. The V and J ends lost 3 bases and 4 bases respectively, with 18 bases between them. This CDR3 is 16 amino acids long. The CDR3 is CASSWKTSGSADTQYF. In DNA form, the CDR3 reads TGTGCCAGCAGCTGGAAGACTAGTGGTTCTGCAGATACGCAGTATTTT.

The V gene is TRBV6-5, the J gene TRBJ1-4; a possible D gene is TRBD1 (6 bases). The germline gives CDR1 MNHEY, CDR2 SVGAGI. This CDR3 region has 13 residues. Trimming took 2 bases from V and 6 from J, leaving 7 bases between them. The CDR3, as DNA: TGTGCCAGCAGTTACAAGGGGGATGAAAAACTGTTTTTT. Its translation is CASSYKGDEKLFF.

In its sample, this clone was seen once. V usage is TRBV19 and J usage is TRBJ2-1, with a weak D call TRBD2 (6 bases). Germline V gives CDR1 LNHDA, CDR2 SQIVND (reference sequence). The CDR3 loop spans 14 amino acids. V was trimmed by 5 bases and J by 6 bases, leaving 14 bases between them. CDR3 loop: CASSSSSAGNEQFF. The CDR3 DNA reads TGTGCCAGTAGTTCCTCTAGCGCGGGCAATGAGCAGTTCTTC. Filled out from reference TRBV19 and TRBJ2-1, the complete variable domain reads DGGITQSPKYLFRKEGQNVTLSCEQNLNHDAMYWYRQDPGQGLRLIYYSQIVNDFQKGDIAEGYSVSREKKESFPLTVTSAQKNPTAFYLCASSSSSAGNEQFFGPGTRLTVL.

The chain uses TRBV9 and TRBJ2-3; weak D call: TRBD2 (6 bases). Germline-derived CDR1 and CDR2 are SGDLS and YYNGEE. The V and J ends lost 0 bases and 1 base respectively, with 9 bases between them. The CDR3 sequence is 15 residues long. The CDR3, as DNA: TGTGCCAGCAGCGTAGTTAGCGGCCGCACAGATACGCAGTATTTT. It is translated as CASSVVSGRTDTQYF.

The chain combines TRBV4-1 with TRBJ2-7, with D perhaps TRBD1 (6 bases). This CDR3 is 14 amino acids long. Trimming took off 3 bases at V and 3 bases at J, with 12 bases between the two ends. CDR1 and CDR2 from the germline V gene are MGHRA and YSYEKL. In DNA, the CDR3 is TGCGCCAGCAGCCACGCCCGGGACAACTACGAGCAGTACTTC. Residues: CASSHARDNYEQYF.

In its sample, this clone was seen once. This chain links TRBV5-5 with TRBJ1-3, with D unclear. There are 15 residues in the CDR3. V shed 4 bases and J shed 2 bases, with 13 bases lying between them. Germline lookup yields CDR1 SGHKS and CDR2 YYEKEE (reference sequence). This CDR3 reads CASSPGRAAGNTIYF. CDR3 nucleotides: TGTGCCAGCAGCCCCGGGAGGGCGGCTGGAAACACCATATATTTT.

The J gene is TRBJ2-3, the V gene TRBV5-8; D possibly corresponds to TRBD2 (6 bases). Trimming left V 4 bases short and J 1 base short, with 19 bases between. CDR1 is SGHTS and CDR2 is YDEGEE in the germline V gene. The CDR3 length is 17 residues. The CDR3 sequence: CASSPPAGSWGTDTQYF. In DNA, the CDR3 is TGTGCCAGCAGCCCCCCCGCCGGGAGCTGGGGCACAGATACGCAGTATTTT.

The rearrangement joins TRBV28 to TRBJ2-2; 8 bases agree with TRBD1. Germline V CDR1 and CDR2: MDHEN, SYDVKM. This CDR3 comprises 15 residues. The junction had 7 bases not matched to a gene; V was cut back by 4 bases and J by 6 bases. The CDR3 region is CASSSRTGRPGELFF. CDR3 nucleotides: TGTGCCAGCAGTTCACGGACAGGGAGGCCCGGGGAGCTGTTTTTT.

The CDR3 region has the DNA TGCGCCAGCAGCTCCTCCGGGGGGGTACAAGAGACCCAGTACTTC. Translated, it gives CASSSSGGVQETQYF. V is TRBV5-1 and J is TRBJ2-5; 8 nucleotides agree with TRBD2. There are 15 residues in the CDR3. Germline trimming cut 3 bases from V and 2 bases from J; bases unmatched to any gene: 6. Germline loops: CDR1 SGHRS, CDR2 YFSETQ.

The V gene is TRBV5-4, the J gene TRBJ2-3, with TRBD2 identical over 11 bases. The CDR3 totals 15 residues. Trimming took 2 bases from V and 5 from J; bases not matched to a gene: 4. Germline V CDR1 and CDR2: SGHNT, YYREEE (reference sequence). In nucleotides, the CDR3 is TGTGCCAGCAGCTTCCCAGGACTAGCGGGAGATACGCAGTATTTT. It yields the protein CASSFPGLAGDTQYF.

V usage is TRBV11-3 and J usage is TRBJ1-2; D perhaps matches TRBD1 (6 bases). The germline V gene encodes CDR1 SGHNT and CDR2 YENEEA. V lost 1 base and J 4 bases, leaving 10 bases between the germline ends. CDR3 length equals 14 residues. DNA of the CDR3: TGTGCCAGCAGCTTAGTGGGGACAAGCTATGGCTACACCTTC. Translating it yields CASSLVGTSYGYTF.

The chain joins TRBV19 to TRBJ1-2; 7 bases are shared with TRBD1. CDR3 length equals 15 residues. CDR1 LNHDA and CDR2 SQIVND come from the germline V gene (reference sequence). After removal of 6 bases from V and 4 bases from J, the junction contained 11 bases not matched to a gene. The CDR3 DNA follows: TGTGCCAGTAGGAATGCGGGACAGCACCTCTATGGCTACACCTTC. Translating gives CASRNAGQHLYGYTF.

V and J are TRBV10-3 and TRBJ2-5; 14 nucleotides line up with TRBD2. Trimming removed 6 bases from V and 7 bases from J; junction bases left unmatched: 7. CDR3 length: 15 amino acids. Germline CDR1 is ENHRY and CDR2 is SYGVKD. CDR3 in amino acids: CAIRAGLAGGWTQYF. In DNA, the CDR3 is TGTGCCATCAGGGCTGGACTAGCGGGAGGATGGACCCAGTACTTC.

The rearrangement links TRBV6-5 to TRBJ2-2; TRBD2 matches at 7 bases. Germline CDR1 is MNHEY and CDR2 is SVGAGI. The CDR3 runs 14 residues. V lost 8 bases, J lost 8 bases, and 11 bases stayed unmatched. DNA of the CDR3: TGTGCCAGCTGGACTAGAACTGTTCCGGGGGAGCTGTTTTTT. Amino acid sequence: CASWTRTVPGELFF.

This chain joins TRBV5-3 and TRBJ2-6; 8 nucleotides align to TRBD1. TRBV5-3 is filed as an ORF, its function uncertain. CDR3 size: 18 residues. Trimming at V came to 3 bases and at J to 0 bases, leaving 8 bases not matched to a gene. CDR3 bases: TGTGCCAGAAGCTGGACAGGGAATGTGAGCTCTGGGGCCAACGTCCTGACTTTC. Protein product: CARSWTGNVSSGANVLTF.

This chain connects TRBV9 to TRBJ1-6; no reliable D call. The CDR3 totals 15 residues. Germline CDR1 and CDR2: SGDLS and YYNGEE. Trimming pared 3 bases from V and 6 bases from J, leaving 13 bases between. The CDR3 loop is CASSASVVPNSPLHF. The CDR3 nucleotides read TGTGCCAGCAGCGCCTCCGTCGTTCCTAATTCACCCCTCCACTTT.

The rearrangement links TRBV5-5 to TRBJ2-7, with TRBD1 matching 7 bases. Germline assignment: CDR1 SGHKS and CDR2 YYEKEE (reference sequence). The CDR3 extends over 14 amino acids. V trimming: 4 bases; J trimming: 2 bases; junction bases outside the gene matches: 6. CDR3 coding DNA: TGTGCCAGCAGCCCGGGACAGTTCGCCTACGAGCAGTACTTC. Protein sequence: CASSPGQFAYEQYF.

This chain joins TRBV19 and TRBJ1-4; D gene unclear. CDR3 length equals 15 residues. Trimming took off 6 bases at V and 5 bases at J, with 16 bases between the two ends. Germline-derived CDR1 and CDR2 are LNHDA and SQIVND (reference sequence). Here the CDR3 reads CASSPGGSLNEKLFF. The CDR3 DNA is TGTGCCAGTAGCCCGGGTGGCTCGTTGAATGAAAAACTGTTTTTT.